These 12 T cell receptor beta chains were sequenced from one sample in a study of cytomegalovirus exposure and HLA in healthy donors. 60 Vbeta and 13 Jbeta primers were used in PCR. The data were produced by immunoSEQ multiplex PCR, yet TCRdb's version contains in-frame clones alone and is incomplete. The sample has tens of thousands of clones; around 75% are singletons. Sequenced input: PBMCs. These receptors came from a man aged 35-49 years in good health and CMV-seronegative.

The chain couples TRBV25-1 to TRBJ2-3, with D possibly TRBD2 on 6 matching bases. The germline gives CDR1 MGHDK, CDR2 SYGVNS. The CDR3 is made up of 15 amino acids. Trimming removed 4 bases from V and 0 bases from J, with 11 bases in between. This CDR3 is CASSGGGASTDTQYF. The DNA for the CDR3 is TGTGCCAGCAGTGGGGGCGGGGCTAGCACAGATACGCAGTATTTT. The complete variable domain, with remaining parts taken from reference TRBV25-1 and TRBJ2-3, reads EADIYQTPRYLVIGTGKKITLECSQTMGHDKMYWYQQDPGMELHLIHYSYGVNSTEKGDLSSESTVSRIRTEHFPLTLESARPSHTSQYLCASSGGGASTDTQYFGPGTRLTVL.

The chain recombines TRBV30 with TRBJ2-7, with 7 bases that match TRBD1. CDR3 length: 14 residues. V lost 0 bases and J lost 5; bases outside the gene matches: 7. CDR1 is GTSNPN, CDR2 SVGIG, per germline (reference sequence). The CDR3 is CAWSVLQGPNEQYF. In nucleotides, the CDR3 is TGTGCCTGGAGTGTCTTACAGGGGCCGAACGAGCAGTACTTC.

This sequence joins TRBV6-5 and TRBJ1-2; D perhaps matches TRBD1 (6 bases). Per the germline V gene, CDR1 is MNHEY and CDR2 is SVGAGI. The CDR3 loop spans 12 amino acids. V lost 4 bases and J lost 7, with 10 bases in between. The CDR3 bases are TGTGCCAGCAGTTTCAGGGGCGGTGGCTACACCTTC. This gives the protein CASSFRGGGYTF.

This sequence joins TRBV9 and TRBJ1-2, with 8 bases lining up with TRBD1. CDR1 and CDR2 from the germline V gene are SGDLS and YYNGEE. The CDR3 spans 15 residues. Trimming removed 4 bases from V and 0 bases from J; junction bases left unmatched: 5. CDR3 residues: CASSTRTGTNYGYTF. The CDR3 DNA follows: TGTGCCAGCAGCACCCGGACAGGGACTAACTATGGCTACACCTTC.

This clone has just a few counts. The rearrangement joins TRBV4-1 to TRBJ1-2; TRBD1 matches at 7 bases. This CDR3 contains 14 residues. Germline V gene data show CDR1 as MGHRA and CDR2 as YSYEKL. J gave up 4 bases and V 3 bases, and 5 bases lay outside the gene matches. DNA of the CDR3: TGCGCCAGCAGCCATGCACAGGGGCCCTATGGCTACACCTTC. Translating it yields CASSHAQGPYGYTF.

The V gene is TRBV4-1, the J gene TRBJ2-7; D possibly corresponds to TRBD2 (6 bases). The CDR3 totals 15 residues. Trimming pared 1 base from V and 3 bases from J, leaving 13 bases between. Germline assignment: CDR1 MGHRA and CDR2 YSYEKL. The CDR3 region has the DNA TGCGCCAGCAGCCAAGGGCGGGGACTCAACTACGAGCAGTACTTC. Its translation: CASSQGRGLNYEQYF.

The V gene is TRBV13, the J gene TRBJ2-3; possibly TRBD1 for D (6 bases). The V end was cut by 3 bases, the J end by 6 bases, with 16 bases between. This CDR3 is 15 amino acids long. Germline CDR1 reads PRHDT; CDR2 reads FYEKMQ (reference sequence). CDR3 residues: CASSLFQGTGDTQYF. In nucleotides, the CDR3 is TGTGCCAGCAGCTTGTTTCAGGGGACGGGGGATACGCAGTATTTT.

This chain connects TRBV11-3 to TRBJ2-7; TRBD1 agrees at 9 bases. The V gene's germline CDR1 is SGHNT and CDR2 YENEEA. The CDR3 has 16 residues. V gave up 7 bases and J gave up 6 bases; unmatched junction bases: 16. The CDR3 bases are TGTGCCAGCACGCGGCAGGGACAGGGTCAGGAGCGCGAGCAGTACTTC. This encodes CASTRQGQGQEREQYF.

The chain couples TRBV19 to TRBJ1-5; tentatively, D is TRBD1 (6 bases). Germline CDR1 is LNHDA and CDR2 is SQIVND (reference sequence). V lost 5 bases and J lost 4, with 12 bases in between. The CDR3 is 14 residues long. CDR3 residues: CASSWGTFNQPQHF. Written as DNA, the CDR3 is TGTGCCAGTAGTTGGGGGACATTTAATCAGCCCCAGCATTTT. Variable domain in full (rest from reference TRBV19 and TRBJ1-5): DGGITQSPKYLFRKEGQNVTLSCEQNLNHDAMYWYRQDPGQGLRLIYYSQIVNDFQKGDIAEGYSVSREKKESFPLTVTSAQKNPTAFYLCASSWGTFNQPQHFGDGTRLSIL.

V usage is TRBV2 and J usage is TRBJ1-2, with TRBD1 as a possible D gene (6 bases). The CDR3 covers 14 residues. The V end was cut by 6 bases, the J end by 6 bases, with 17 bases between. Germline V lookup: CDR1 SNHLY, CDR2 FYNNEI. CDR3 sequence: CASRETGWENGYTF. The CDR3 DNA is TGTGCCAGCAGGGAGACAGGTTGGGAAAATGGCTACACCTTC.

The chain couples TRBV9 to TRBJ1-1, with TRBD1 as a possible D gene (6 bases). Trimming took 0 bases from V and 3 from J, leaving 12 bases between them. This CDR3 contains 15 residues. CDR1 is SGDLS, CDR2 YYNGEE, per germline. The CDR3 bases are TGTGCCAGCAGCGTAGATGTGGGGGCCGACACTGAAGCTTTCTTT. Residues: CASSVDVGADTEAFF. The variable domain in full, completed from reference TRBV9 and TRBJ1-1, reads DSGVTQTPKHLITATGQRVTLRCSPRSGDLSVYWYQQSLDQGLQFLIQYYNGEERAKGNILERFSAQQFPDLHSELNLSSLELGDSALYFCASSVDVGADTEAFFGQGTRLTVV.

The chain recombines TRBV6-5 with TRBJ1-5; TRBD1 is a possible D gene (6 bases). V lost 6 bases and J lost 2, with 14 bases in between. The germline gives CDR1 MNHEY, CDR2 SVGAGI. The CDR3 is 15 amino acids. The CDR3 coding sequence is TGTGCCAGCAGGACCTTGAGACAGGGCAATCAGCCCCAGCATTTT. It encodes CASRTLRQGNQPQHF.